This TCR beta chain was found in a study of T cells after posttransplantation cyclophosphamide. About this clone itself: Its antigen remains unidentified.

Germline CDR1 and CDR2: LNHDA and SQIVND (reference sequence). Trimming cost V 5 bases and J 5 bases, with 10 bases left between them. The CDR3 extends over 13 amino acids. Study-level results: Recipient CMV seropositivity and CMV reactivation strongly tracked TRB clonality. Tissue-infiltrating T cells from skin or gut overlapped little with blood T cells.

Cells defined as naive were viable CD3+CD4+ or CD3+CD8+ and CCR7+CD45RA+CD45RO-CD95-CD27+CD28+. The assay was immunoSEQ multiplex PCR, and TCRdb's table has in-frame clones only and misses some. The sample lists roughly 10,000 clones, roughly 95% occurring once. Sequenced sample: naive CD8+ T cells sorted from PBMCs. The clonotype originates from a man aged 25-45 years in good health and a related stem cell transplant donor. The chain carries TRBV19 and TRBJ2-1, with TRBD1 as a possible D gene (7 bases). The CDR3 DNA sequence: TGTGCCAGTAGTTCAGGGGGGAACAATGAGCAGTTCTTC. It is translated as CASSSGGNNEQFF.